The T cell receptor (beta chain) described here comes from a study of CD8 T cells in Susac syndrome. Study results and caveats: That the number of individuals in its TCR sequencing and HLA analysis was relatively small was acknowledged by the study. In Susac syndrome, CD4+ T cell repertoires lacked any clonal expansion.

The CDR3 runs 12 residues. Germline V gives CDR1 MGHRA, CDR2 YSYEKL. V was cut by 0 bases and J by 10 bases, with 7 bases left in between. With random hexamers, about 0.5 to 1 ug RNA was reverse transcribed. TCRdb ran MiXCR on the immunoSEQ multiplex PCR reads and lists one entry per CDR3 protein. The sample carries about 140,000 distinct CDR3 sequences, 95% recorded once. CD8+ and CD4+ blood T cells underwent TCR beta sequencing. Note on this clonotype: Its antigen is not identified.

The sample consisted of CD4+ T cells from PBMCs. The clonotype was recovered from a human donor with Susac syndrome. The V gene is TRBV4-1, the J gene TRBJ1-5; D remains unclear. CDR3 region: CASSQDIGPQHF. Here the CDR3 DNA reads TGCGCCAGCAGCCAAGATATTGGACCCCAGCATTTT.